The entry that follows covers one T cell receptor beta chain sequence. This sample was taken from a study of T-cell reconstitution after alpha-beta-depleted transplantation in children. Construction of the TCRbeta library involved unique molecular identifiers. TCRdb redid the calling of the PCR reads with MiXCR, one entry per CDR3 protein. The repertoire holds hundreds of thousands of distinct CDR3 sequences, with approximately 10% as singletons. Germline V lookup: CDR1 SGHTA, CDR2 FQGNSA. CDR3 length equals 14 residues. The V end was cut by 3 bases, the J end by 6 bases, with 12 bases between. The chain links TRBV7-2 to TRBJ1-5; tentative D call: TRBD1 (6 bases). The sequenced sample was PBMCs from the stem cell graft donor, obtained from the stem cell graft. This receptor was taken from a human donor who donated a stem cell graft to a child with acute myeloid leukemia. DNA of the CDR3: TGTGCCAGCAGCTTTAACAGGGAGGTTCAGCCCCAGCATTTT. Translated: CASSFNREVQPQHF.